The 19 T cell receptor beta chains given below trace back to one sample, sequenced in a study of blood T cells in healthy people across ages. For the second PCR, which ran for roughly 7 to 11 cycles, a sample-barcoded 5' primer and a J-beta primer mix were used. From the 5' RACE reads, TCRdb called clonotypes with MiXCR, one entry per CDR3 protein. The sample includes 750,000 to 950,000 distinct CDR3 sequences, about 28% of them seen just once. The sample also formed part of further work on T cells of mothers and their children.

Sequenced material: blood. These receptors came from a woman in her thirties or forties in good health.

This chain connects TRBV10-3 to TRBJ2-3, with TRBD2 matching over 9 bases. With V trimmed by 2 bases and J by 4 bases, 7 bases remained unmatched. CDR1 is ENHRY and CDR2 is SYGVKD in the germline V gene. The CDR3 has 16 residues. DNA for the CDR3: TGTGCCATCAGTGAGGAGGGACTAGCTATTGCAGATACGCAGTATTTT. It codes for CAISEEGLAIADTQYF.

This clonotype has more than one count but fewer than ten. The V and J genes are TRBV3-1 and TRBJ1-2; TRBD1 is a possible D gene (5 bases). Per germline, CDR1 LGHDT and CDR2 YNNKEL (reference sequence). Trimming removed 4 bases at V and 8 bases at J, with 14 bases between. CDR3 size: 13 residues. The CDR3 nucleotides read TGTGCCAGCAGCCCGCGGGACCGGGGGGGCTACACCTTC. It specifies CASSPRDRGGYTF. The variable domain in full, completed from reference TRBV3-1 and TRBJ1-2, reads DTAVSQTPKYLVTQMGNDKSIKCEQNLGHDTMYWYKQDSKKFLKIMFSYNNKELIINETVPNRFSPKSPDKAHLNLHINSLELGDSAVYFCASSPRDRGGYTFGSGTRLTVV.

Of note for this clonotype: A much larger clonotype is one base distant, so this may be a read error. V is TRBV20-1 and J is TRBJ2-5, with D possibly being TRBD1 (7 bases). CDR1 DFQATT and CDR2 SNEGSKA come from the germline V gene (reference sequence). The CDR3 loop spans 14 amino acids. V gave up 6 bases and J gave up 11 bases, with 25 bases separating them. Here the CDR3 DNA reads TGCAGTGCCCACCGGGCAGGGGGGACCTACGGGCAGTACTTC. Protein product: CSAHRAGGTYGQYF.

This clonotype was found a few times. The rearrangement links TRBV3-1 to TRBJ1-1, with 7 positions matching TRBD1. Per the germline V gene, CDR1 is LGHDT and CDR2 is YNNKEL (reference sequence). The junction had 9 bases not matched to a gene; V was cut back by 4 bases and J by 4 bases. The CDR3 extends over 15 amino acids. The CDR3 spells CASSPGGAGITEAFF. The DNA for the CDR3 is TGTGCCAGCAGCCCAGGGGGTGCGGGAATCACTGAAGCTTTCTTT.

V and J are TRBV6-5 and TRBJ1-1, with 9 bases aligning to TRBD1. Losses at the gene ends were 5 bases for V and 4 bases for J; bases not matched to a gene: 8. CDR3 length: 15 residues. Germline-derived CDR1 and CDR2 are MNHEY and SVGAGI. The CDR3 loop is CASSKGDRDGTEAFF. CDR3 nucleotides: TGTGCCAGCAGTAAGGGGGACAGGGACGGCACTGAAGCTTTCTTT.

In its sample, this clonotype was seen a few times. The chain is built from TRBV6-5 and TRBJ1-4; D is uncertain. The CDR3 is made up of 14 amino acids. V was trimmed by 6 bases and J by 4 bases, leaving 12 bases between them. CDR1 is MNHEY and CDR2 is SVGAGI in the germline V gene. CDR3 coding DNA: TGTGCCAGCAGGGAAAGAGGGAGTAATGAAAAACTGTTTTTT. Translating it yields CASRERGSNEKLFF.

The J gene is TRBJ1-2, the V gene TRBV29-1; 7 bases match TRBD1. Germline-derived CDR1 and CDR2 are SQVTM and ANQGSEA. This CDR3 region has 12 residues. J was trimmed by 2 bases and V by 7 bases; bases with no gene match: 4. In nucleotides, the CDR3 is TGCAGCGGAGGGGGCGCGAACTATGGCTACACCTTC. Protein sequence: CSGGGANYGYTF.

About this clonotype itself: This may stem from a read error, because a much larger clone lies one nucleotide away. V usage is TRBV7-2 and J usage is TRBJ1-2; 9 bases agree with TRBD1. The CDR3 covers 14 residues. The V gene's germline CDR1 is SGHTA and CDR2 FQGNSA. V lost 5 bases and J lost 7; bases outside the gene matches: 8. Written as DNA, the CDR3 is TGTGCCAGCAGCATGGGACAGGGTACCTCTGGCTACACCTTC. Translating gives CASSMGQGTSGYTF.

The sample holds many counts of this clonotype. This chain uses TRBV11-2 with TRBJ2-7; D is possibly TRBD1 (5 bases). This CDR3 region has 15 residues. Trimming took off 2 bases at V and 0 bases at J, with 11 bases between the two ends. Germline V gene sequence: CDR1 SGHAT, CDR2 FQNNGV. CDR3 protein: CASSLSLDTSYEQYF. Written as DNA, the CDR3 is TGTGCCAGCAGCTTAAGTCTGGACACCTCCTACGAGCAGTACTTC.

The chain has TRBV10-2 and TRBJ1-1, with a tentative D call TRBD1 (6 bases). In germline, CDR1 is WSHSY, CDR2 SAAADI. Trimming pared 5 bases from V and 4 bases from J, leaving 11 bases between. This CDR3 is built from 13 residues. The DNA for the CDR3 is TGCGCCAGCAGTCAACAGGGATCCACTGAAGCTTTCTTT. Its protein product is CASSQQGSTEAFF.

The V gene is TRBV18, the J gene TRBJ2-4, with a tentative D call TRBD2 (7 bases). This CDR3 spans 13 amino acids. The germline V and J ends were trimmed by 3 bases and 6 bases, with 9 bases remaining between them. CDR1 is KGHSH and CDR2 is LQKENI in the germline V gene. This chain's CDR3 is CASSPGGGNIQYF. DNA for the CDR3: TGTGCCAGCTCACCGGGAGGGGGAAACATTCAGTACTTC.

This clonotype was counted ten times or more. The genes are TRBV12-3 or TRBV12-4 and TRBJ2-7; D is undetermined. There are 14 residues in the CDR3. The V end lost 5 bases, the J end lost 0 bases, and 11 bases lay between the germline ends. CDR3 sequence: CASSVDGGSYEQYF. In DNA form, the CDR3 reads TGTGCCAGCAGTGTGGACGGTGGCTCCTACGAGCAGTACTTC.

CDR3: CASSPTGTGMVLTEAFF. CDR3 in DNA: TGTGCCAGCAGCCCTACCGGGACAGGGATGGTTTTGACTGAAGCTTTCTTT. The chain employs TRBV7-3 and TRBJ1-1, with 9 bases aligning to TRBD1. Trimming removed 5 bases from V and 5 bases from J; junction bases left unmatched: 15. Germline CDR1 and CDR2: SGHTA and FQGTGA. The CDR3 length is 17 residues.

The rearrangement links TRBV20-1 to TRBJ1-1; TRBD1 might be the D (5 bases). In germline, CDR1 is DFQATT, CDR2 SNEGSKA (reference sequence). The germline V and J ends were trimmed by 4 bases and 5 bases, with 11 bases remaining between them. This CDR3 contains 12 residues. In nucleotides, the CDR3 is TGCAGTGCTAAGGGAGGGGAAACTGAAGCTTTCTTT. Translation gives CSAKGGETEAFF.

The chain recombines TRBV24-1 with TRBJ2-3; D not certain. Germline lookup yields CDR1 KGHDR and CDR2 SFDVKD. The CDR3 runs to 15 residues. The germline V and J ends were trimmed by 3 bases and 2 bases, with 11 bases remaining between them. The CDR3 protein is CATSDTRTLTDTQYF. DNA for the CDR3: TGTGCCACCAGTGATACACGGACCCTCACAGATACGCAGTATTTT.

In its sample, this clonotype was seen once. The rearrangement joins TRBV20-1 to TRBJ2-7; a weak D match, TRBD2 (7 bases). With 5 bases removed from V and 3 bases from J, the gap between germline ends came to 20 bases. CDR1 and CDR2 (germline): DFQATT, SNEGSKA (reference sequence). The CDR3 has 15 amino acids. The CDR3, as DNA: TGCAGTGCTCGAAAGTCAAGGGGGGGAAACTACGAGCAGTACTTC. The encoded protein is CSARKSRGGNYEQYF.

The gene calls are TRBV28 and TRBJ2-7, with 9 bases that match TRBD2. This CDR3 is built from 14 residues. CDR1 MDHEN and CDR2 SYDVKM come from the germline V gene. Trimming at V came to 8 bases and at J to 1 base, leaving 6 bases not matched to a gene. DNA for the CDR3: TGTGCCAGCCACCCTAGCGGGGAGTCCTACGAGCAGTACTTC. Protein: CASHPSGESYEQYF.

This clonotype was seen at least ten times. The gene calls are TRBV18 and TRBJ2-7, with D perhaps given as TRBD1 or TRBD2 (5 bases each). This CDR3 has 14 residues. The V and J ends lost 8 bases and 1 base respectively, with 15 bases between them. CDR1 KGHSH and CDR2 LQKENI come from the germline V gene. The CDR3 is CASSPRDGSYEQYF. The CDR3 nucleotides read TGTGCCAGCAGCCCTAGGGACGGATCCTACGAGCAGTACTTC.

The CDR3 nucleotides are TGCGCCAGCAGCTTGACTAGCGGGGGGGCTCAGACCCAGTACTTC. Encoded protein: CASSLTSGGAQTQYF. The rearrangement links TRBV5-1 to TRBJ2-5, with 13 positions matching TRBD2. Germline CDR1 reads SGHRS; CDR2 reads YFSETQ. V lost 1 base and J lost 6; bases outside the gene matches: 3. The length of the CDR3 is 15 residues.